This T cell receptor beta chain was recorded in a study of cytomegalovirus exposure and HLA in healthy donors. Across the whole study: T cells numbering about 179 million yielded 117 million unique TCR beta sequences in an earlier analysis.

General study findings and limits: A cluster of highly shared sequence variants was likely a sequencing artifact.

Researchers ran the PCR with 60 Vbeta and 13 Jbeta primers. Method: immunoSEQ multiplex PCR; TCRdb's copy keeps in-frame clones and lacks some. The data contain about 110,000 clones, about 70% of them singletons. Points on this clone: Its target is unknown.

CDR3 size: 17 residues. J was trimmed by 4 bases and V by 4 bases; bases with no gene match: 14. The germline CDR1 and CDR2 sequences are SGHVS and FQNEAQ. V usage is TRBV7-8 and J usage is TRBJ2-3; TRBD2 matches 7 bases. Sequencing input: PBMCs. The source is a female donor in good health and CMV-seronegative. Written as DNA, the CDR3 is TGTGCCAGCAGCTCTCGATTAGCGGGCGCGTTACCAGATACGCAGTATTTT. It encodes CASSSRLAGALPDTQYF.